These 15 T cell receptor beta chains share one sample of origin, sequenced in a study of blood T cell repertoires in COVID-19. Assay: immunoSEQ multiplex PCR; the TCRdb copy retains only in-frame clones and omits some. The table has around 60,000 clones, approximately 92% seen once; the top ten hold around 2.3%. The sample taken for sequencing was peripheral blood. Every receptor here comes from a man aged 55 to 70 with acute or convalescent COVID-19.

This clone is a singleton in its sample. The chain is built from TRBV5-6 and TRBJ1-2; D gene uncertain. From germline, CDR1 is SGHDT and CDR2 YYEEEE. The CDR3 contains 14 residues. V lost 4 bases, J lost 0 bases, and 10 bases lay in between. In DNA form, the CDR3 reads TGTGCCAGCAGCCTCCCTCCGGCTAACTATGGCTACACCTTC. As protein: CASSLPPANYGYTF.

The chain couples TRBV6-1 to TRBJ2-7; TRBD2 matches at 10 bases. The length of the CDR3 is 15 residues. Germline V gene lookup returns CDR1 MNHNS and CDR2 SASEGT. The ends lost 1 base at V and 3 bases at J; junction bases unmatched: 3. The DNA of the CDR3 is TGTGCCAGCAGTGAAGGCCTAGCGGGAGTCTACGAGCAGTACTTC. Translation gives CASSEGLAGVYEQYF.

V usage is TRBV28 and J usage is TRBJ2-3; 10 bases match TRBD2. Germline CDR1 is MDHEN and CDR2 is SYDVKM. V gave up 3 bases and J gave up 5 bases; unmatched junction bases: 8. The CDR3 is made up of 16 amino acids. CDR3 bases: TGTGCCAGCAGTTTCCAAGCGGGAGGGCTCGGAGATACGCAGTATTTT. Translating it yields CASSFQAGGLGDTQYF.

V is TRBV20-1 and J is TRBJ2-1; D is possibly TRBD1 (6 bases). This CDR3 comprises 11 residues. CDR1 is DFQATT and CDR2 is SNEGSKA in the germline V gene (reference sequence). The ends were cut back, 6 bases at V and 5 bases at J, with 8 bases in the middle. CDR3 protein: CSARGDNEQFF. Here the CDR3 DNA reads TGCAGTGCCAGGGGAGACAATGAGCAGTTCTTC.

In this sample, this clone turned up once. In DNA, the CDR3 is TGTGCCAGCAGCCAAGGCACAGGGGGCCAAGAGACCCAGTACTTC. This encodes CASSQGTGGQETQYF. The V gene is TRBV14, the J gene TRBJ2-5; 8 nucleotides align to TRBD1. The CDR3 is made up of 15 amino acids. Germline V lookup: CDR1 SGHDN, CDR2 FVKESK. The V segment lost 1 base and the J segment 1 base; nucleotides outside the gene matches: 2.

About this clone itself: An end of the junction does not agree with germline; a read error may underlie this. The CDR3 loop reads CASSYFRDRGTDTQYF. CDR3 DNA sequence: TGTGCCAGCAGCTACTTCCGGGACAGGGGCACAGATACGCAGTATTTT. V gene TRBV6-2 or TRBV6-3 combines with J gene TRBJ2-3; 9 bases match TRBD1. Looked up from germline, CDR1 is MNHEY and CDR2 is SVGEGT. The CDR3 has 16 amino acids.

V usage is TRBV6-5 and J usage is TRBJ1-1, with D unresolved. Germline CDR1 is MNHEY and CDR2 is SVGAGI. Trimming cost V 5 bases and J 4 bases, with 14 bases left between them. The CDR3 is 14 amino acids. CDR3 nucleotide sequence: TGTGCCAGCAGTACCGTCCCGGGGAGCACTGAAGCTTTCTTT. It codes for CASSTVPGSTEAFF.

The chain joins TRBV11-2 to TRBJ2-1; TRBD2 matches 11 bases. Germline values: CDR1 SGHAT, CDR2 FQNNGV. Germline trimming cut 1 base from V and 5 bases from J; bases unmatched to any gene: 10. The CDR3 contains 18 residues. CDR3: CASSLGRGLAGGNNEQFF. The DNA of the CDR3 is TGTGCCAGCAGCTTAGGGCGGGGGCTAGCGGGAGGTAACAATGAGCAGTTCTTC.

This clone showed up just once. This chain joins TRBV6-5 and TRBJ1-3; the D is unclear. Germline V gene data show CDR1 as MNHEY and CDR2 as SVGAGI. V dropped 9 bases and J dropped 0 bases, with 15 bases sitting between them. The CDR3 covers 15 residues. As DNA, the CDR3 is TGTGCCAGTTCTGGTGGGCAGTTCTCTGGAAACACCATATATTTT. Amino acid sequence: CASSGGQFSGNTIYF.

The chain carries TRBV5-5 and TRBJ2-7; TRBD1 matches 9 bases. V shed 0 bases, J shed 2 bases, and the junction held 0 bases outside the gene matches. Germline V gene data show CDR1 as SGHKS and CDR2 as YYEKEE (reference sequence). The CDR3 length is 14 residues. This CDR3 is CASSLGQGAYEQYF. The CDR3, as DNA: TGTGCCAGCAGCTTGGGACAGGGGGCCTACGAGCAGTACTTC.

The chain uses TRBV27 and TRBJ1-4; D unresolved. CDR3 length: 15 residues. V lost 3 bases and J lost 3, with 11 bases in between. CDR1 is MNHEY, CDR2 SMNVEV, per germline (reference sequence). CDR3 DNA: TGTGCCAGCAGTTTGGAACAGAGTTCTAATGAAAAACTGTTTTTT. Translation: CASSLEQSSNEKLFF.

The chain couples TRBV19 to TRBJ2-2, with D possibly matching TRBD1 (7 bases). The CDR3 is 16 residues long. Trimming cost V 6 bases and J 0 bases, with 14 bases left between them. Germline lookup yields CDR1 LNHDA and CDR2 SQIVND (reference sequence). The CDR3 is CASSRGGTANTGELFF. Written as DNA, the CDR3 is TGTGCCAGTAGCCGGGGCGGGACAGCGAACACCGGGGAGCTGTTTTTT. The whole variable domain, filled in from reference TRBV19 and TRBJ2-2, reads DGGITQSPKYLFRKEGQNVTLSCEQNLNHDAMYWYRQDPGQGLRLIYYSQIVNDFQKGDIAEGYSVSREKKESFPLTVTSAQKNPTAFYLCASSRGGTANTGELFFGEGSRLTVL.

CDR3 sequence reads: CATSARGETQYF. As DNA, the CDR3 is TGTGCCACCAGCGCCCGGGGGGAGACCCAGTACTTC. The chain recombines TRBV15 with TRBJ2-5; D possibly corresponds to TRBD2 (6 bases). With 5 bases removed from V and 5 bases from J, the gap between germline ends came to 9 bases. The V gene's germline CDR1 is LNHNV and CDR2 YYDKDF (reference sequence). This CDR3 is built from 12 residues.

This clone appeared once. The chain carries TRBV6-4 and TRBJ2-3, with 10 bases matching TRBD2. With V trimmed by 6 bases and J by 5 bases, 8 bases remained unmatched. This CDR3 spans 15 amino acids. The germline V gene has CDR1 MRHNA and CDR2 SNTAGT. CDR3 sequence: CASSRLAGAGDTQYF. CDR3 DNA sequence: TGTGCCAGCAGCCGGCTAGCGGGAGCCGGAGATACGCAGTATTTT.

The rearrangement joins TRBV6-5 to TRBJ1-3; TRBD1 might be the D (6 bases). V shed 7 bases and J shed 1 base, with 11 bases lying between them. This CDR3 is 14 amino acids long. Looked up from germline, CDR1 is MNHEY and CDR2 is SVGAGI. In nucleotides, the CDR3 is TGTGCCAGCAAAAGACAGGATTCTGGAAACACCATATATTTT. This sequence encodes CASKRQDSGNTIYF.